What follows are 30 T cell receptor beta chains derived from one specimen sequenced in a study of OX40 agonist ivuxolimab in advanced cancers. The assay was immunoSEQ multiplex PCR, and TCRdb's table has in-frame clones only and misses some. The sample carries roughly 60,000 clones, about 87% recorded once. The specimen was CD4+ or CD8+ T cells sorted from blood, collected in a trial of the OX40 agonist ivuxolimab. These receptors were collected from an adult with an advanced solid tumor such as melanoma, head and neck, liver or kidney cancer.

The chain links TRBV19 to TRBJ1-5; D perhaps matches TRBD1 (5 bases). The length of the CDR3 is 13 residues. CDR1 and CDR2 (germline): LNHDA, SQIVND (reference sequence). Between the trimmed V and J ends, which lost 5 bases and 7 bases, there was a span of 12 bases. As DNA, the CDR3 is TGTGCCAGTAGTGGGACCCCCGGGCAGCCCCAGCATTTT. Translation gives CASSGTPGQPQHF.

J is TRBJ2-2 and V is TRBV10-3; possibly TRBD1 for D (6 bases). CDR1 ENHRY and CDR2 SYGVKD come from the germline V gene. V shed 4 bases and J shed 1 base, with 7 bases lying between them. The CDR3 totals 14 residues. In DNA form, the CDR3 reads TGTGCCATCAGTGGACAGGAGAACACCGGGGAGCTGTTTTTT. Protein product: CAISGQENTGELFF.

The chain links TRBV28 to TRBJ1-4, with D maybe TRBD1 (6 bases). The germline V gene encodes CDR1 MDHEN and CDR2 SYDVKM. Trimming removed 5 bases at V and 1 base at J, with 11 bases between. The CDR3 is made up of 15 amino acids. CDR3 sequence (DNA): TGTGCCAGCAGTATCAACAGGGTAACTAATGAAAAACTGTTTTTT. Its protein product is CASSINRVTNEKLFF.

The CDR3 DNA reads TGTGCCAGCAGCTTGGACGGGGGCAACCAAGAGACCCAGTACTTC. Translating it yields CASSLDGGNQETQYF. This chain uses TRBV5-6 with TRBJ2-5; D may correspond to TRBD1 or TRBD2 (6 bases each). The CDR3 is 15 residues long. Germline loops: CDR1 SGHDT, CDR2 YYEEEE. Between the trimmed V and J ends, which lost 0 bases and 0 bases, there was a span of 9 bases. The full variable domain, completed using reference TRBV5-6 and TRBJ2-5, is DAGVTQSPTHLIKTRGQQVTLRCSPKSGHDTVSWYQQALGQGPQFIFQYYEEEERQRGNFPDRFSGHQFPNYSSELNVNALLLGDSALYLCASSLDGGNQETQYFGPGTRLLVL.

The chain has TRBV14 and TRBJ2-7, with 9 bases matching TRBD1. This CDR3 contains 16 residues. In germline, CDR1 is SGHDN, CDR2 FVKESK. The V and J ends lost 1 base and 5 bases, in that order; junction bases with no gene match: 9. This CDR3 reads CASSQAPGQGNHEQYF. As DNA, the CDR3 is TGTGCCAGCAGCCAAGCTCCGGGACAGGGAAATCACGAGCAGTACTTC.

This sequence joins TRBV2 and TRBJ2-6; D perhaps matches TRBD2 (7 bases). The CDR3 length is 18 residues. Trimming removed 3 bases from V and 2 bases from J, with 17 bases in between. Germline loops: CDR1 SNHLY, CDR2 FYNNEI. In nucleotides, the CDR3 is TGTGCCAGCAGTGAGGGGGGGCCACGATCTCCTGGGGCCAACGTCCTGACTTTC. It yields the protein CASSEGGPRSPGANVLTF.

The rearrangement joins TRBV6-5 to TRBJ1-2; 9 nucleotides align to TRBD1. Germline trimming cut 2 bases from V and 7 bases from J; bases unmatched to any gene: 2. CDR3 length: 13 amino acids. Germline lookup yields CDR1 MNHEY and CDR2 SVGAGI. CDR3 coding DNA: TGTGCCAGCAGTTACGGGACAGGGACTGGCTACACCTTC. It yields the protein CASSYGTGTGYTF.

The chain employs TRBV18 and TRBJ1-3; possibly TRBD1 for D (5 bases). V shed 1 base and J shed 2 bases, with 15 bases lying between them. Germline V gives CDR1 KGHSH, CDR2 LQKENI. The CDR3 has 17 residues. Written as DNA, the CDR3 is TGTGCCAGCTCACCACAGGGGTCCGACCCGACTGGAAACACCATATATTTT. Its translation is CASSPQGSDPTGNTIYF.

This sequence joins TRBV11-1 and TRBJ1-5; D unclear. V lost 3 bases, J lost 4 bases, and 7 bases lay in between. Germline V gives CDR1 SGHAT, CDR2 FQDESV (reference sequence). This CDR3 has 13 residues. The CDR3 sequence: CASSLTQNQPQHF. The DNA for the CDR3 is TGTGCCAGCAGCTTGACACAAAATCAGCCCCAGCATTTT.

The chain couples TRBV7-2 to TRBJ2-7; D might be TRBD1 or TRBD2, each matching 6 bases. The CDR3 consists of 17 residues. Germline CDR1 is SGHTA and CDR2 is FQGNSA. With 2 bases removed from V and 0 bases from J, the gap between germline ends came to 17 bases. The CDR3 sequence is CASSLKGGGGSSYEQYF. The CDR3 DNA is TGTGCCAGCAGCTTAAAGGGGGGCGGAGGGAGCTCCTACGAGCAGTACTTC. Filled out from reference TRBV7-2 and TRBJ2-7, the complete variable domain reads GAGVSQSPSNKVTEKGKDVELRCDPISGHTALYWYRQSLGQGLEFLIYFQGNSAPDKSGLPSDRFSAERTGGSVSTLTIQRTQQEDSAVYLCASSLKGGGGSSYEQYFGPGTRLTVT.

The chain employs TRBV9 and TRBJ1-6, with 7 bases fitting TRBD1. CDR1 and CDR2 from the germline V gene are SGDLS and YYNGEE. The CDR3 totals 14 residues. With 3 bases clipped from V and 6 bases from J, the junction kept 3 bases outside the gene matches. CDR3 sequence reads: CASSANRGNSPLHF. In DNA form, the CDR3 reads TGTGCCAGCAGCGCCAACAGGGGTAATTCACCCCTCCACTTT.

The V gene is TRBV6-6, the J gene TRBJ1-5; D unresolved. CDR3 size: 16 residues. Germline lookup yields CDR1 MNHNY and CDR2 SVGAGI (reference sequence). The V end was cut by 6 bases, the J end by 0 bases, with 15 bases between. CDR3 nucleotide sequence: TGTGCCAGCAGATATACGACACGCCATAGCAATCAGCCCCAGCATTTT. It translates to CASRYTTRHSNQPQHF.

This rearrangement joins TRBV5-1 to TRBJ2-1; 12 positions match TRBD2. The germline V gene encodes CDR1 SGHRS and CDR2 YFSETQ. V lost 4 bases to trimming and J lost 15 bases; unmatched junction nucleotides: 8. The CDR3 sequence is 13 residues long. CDR3 sequence: CASSPPGLAGLFF. Written as DNA, the CDR3 is TGCGCCAGCAGCCCGCCGGGACTAGCGGGCCTGTTCTTC. Variable domain in full (rest from reference TRBV5-1 and TRBJ2-1): KAGVTQTPRYLIKTRGQQVTLSCSPISGHRSVSWYQQTPGQGLQFLFEYFSETQRNKGNFPGRFSGRQFSNSRSEMNVSTLELGDSALYLCASSPPGLAGLFFGPGTRLTVL.

This clone was recorded once. The chain recombines TRBV28 with TRBJ1-4, with no clear D. There are 14 residues in the CDR3. From germline, CDR1 is MDHEN and CDR2 SYDVKM. V shed 6 bases and J shed 4 bases, with 12 bases lying between them. The CDR3 sequence is CASSLTGLNEKLFF. The CDR3 DNA reads as TGTGCCAGCAGCCTTACCGGGCTTAATGAAAAACTGTTTTTT.

The chain carries TRBV6-1 and TRBJ2-7, with 11 bases aligning to TRBD1. The CDR3 runs to 15 residues. V gave up 7 bases and J gave up 2 bases; unmatched junction bases: 7. Germline loops: CDR1 MNHNS, CDR2 SASEGT. CDR3 in amino acids: CASIKGQGATYEQYF. The CDR3 nucleotides read TGTGCCAGCATCAAAGGACAGGGGGCAACCTACGAGCAGTACTTC.

The chain carries TRBV29-1 and TRBJ2-5; D gene uncertain. The germline V gene encodes CDR1 SQVTM and CDR2 ANQGSEA. CDR3 size: 12 residues. The V end lost 3 bases, the J end lost 3 bases, and 8 bases lay between the germline ends. This CDR3 reads CSVEVFKETQYF. The CDR3 DNA sequence: TGCAGCGTTGAGGTGTTTAAAGAGACCCAGTACTTC.

This rearrangement joins TRBV19 to TRBJ1-2, with 9 bases aligning to TRBD1. With 7 bases clipped from V and 6 bases from J, the junction kept 15 bases outside the gene matches. This CDR3 spans 16 amino acids. Germline CDR1 LNHDA, CDR2 SQIVND (reference sequence). CDR3 nucleotides: TGTGCCAGTAATCCTCTTGGGACAGGGACCATCGATGGCTACACCTTC. It codes for CASNPLGTGTIDGYTF.

The rearrangement uses TRBV27 and TRBJ2-2; D could derive from TRBD1 or TRBD2 (5 bases each). Germline-derived CDR1 and CDR2 are MNHEY and SMNVEV (reference sequence). The CDR3 consists of 17 residues. V lost 1 base to trimming and J lost 0 bases, with 12 bases between them. CDR3 sequence (DNA): TGTGCCAGCAGTTTATGGGGGACGTACACGAACACCGGGGAGCTGTTTTTT. This translates into CASSLWGTYTNTGELFF.

The V gene is TRBV4-1, the J gene TRBJ2-6, with a weak D call TRBD1 (6 bases). V lost 0 bases and J lost 2, with 8 bases in between. Germline CDR1 and CDR2: MGHRA and YSYEKL. The CDR3 totals 16 residues. This chain's CDR3 is CASSQEGAAGANVLTF. CDR3 DNA sequence: TGCGCCAGCAGCCAAGAGGGGGCGGCTGGGGCCAACGTCCTGACTTTC.

The gene calls are TRBV6-1 and TRBJ1-5, with D maybe TRBD1 (6 bases). Per germline, CDR1 MNHNS and CDR2 SASEGT. The V gene lost 6 bases and the J gene lost 2 bases, with 14 bases spanning the gap. The CDR3 is 15 amino acids. The CDR3 DNA reads as TGTGCCAGCAGCTCCCCACAGGGAGGCAATCAGCCCCAGCATTTT. This encodes CASSSPQGGNQPQHF.

This clone was counted between two and nine times. DNA for the CDR3: TGTGCCAGCAGTTTTCGGAGGAGAGAGACCCAGTACTTC. Its protein product is CASSFRRRETQYF. The gene calls are TRBV27 and TRBJ2-5; a weak D match, TRBD2 (5 bases). CDR1 and CDR2 from the germline V gene are MNHEY and SMNVEV (reference sequence). With 3 bases removed from V and 4 bases from J, the gap between germline ends came to 9 bases. The CDR3 totals 13 residues.

V gene TRBV7-2 combines with J gene TRBJ2-7, with D unclear. From germline, CDR1 is SGHTA and CDR2 FQGNSA. V was clipped by 1 base and J by 2 bases, with 9 bases between them. The CDR3 is 14 residues long. The CDR3 DNA reads as TGTGCCAGCAGCTTAGGACCGTACCCCTACGAGCAGTACTTC. This sequence encodes CASSLGPYPYEQYF. Looking up the rest from reference TRBV7-2 and TRBJ2-7 gives the full variable domain: GAGVSQSPSNKVTEKGKDVELRCDPISGHTALYWYRQSLGQGLEFLIYFQGNSAPDKSGLPSDRFSAERTGGSVSTLTIQRTQQEDSAVYLCASSLGPYPYEQYFGPGTRLTVT.

This clone was observed once. This chain uses TRBV6-1 with TRBJ2-3; D not resolved. Trimming left V 7 bases short and J 4 bases short, with 9 bases between. Germline V gives CDR1 MNHNS, CDR2 SASEGT. This CDR3 spans 12 amino acids. The CDR3, as DNA: TGTGCCAGCACCCTGTATCCAGATACGCAGTATTTT. Its translation is CASTLYPDTQYF.

The rearrangement joins TRBV19 to TRBJ1-5; 10 bases map to TRBD1. This CDR3 contains 15 residues. The V and J ends lost 6 bases and 3 bases, in that order; junction bases with no gene match: 5. Germline lookup yields CDR1 LNHDA and CDR2 SQIVND (reference sequence). DNA of the CDR3: TGTGCCAGTAGGACAGGGGGCGAGCCCAATCAGCCCCAGCATTTT. Its translation: CASRTGGEPNQPQHF.

V and J are TRBV30 and TRBJ2-2; 9 nucleotides align to TRBD1. Germline trimming cut 3 bases from V and 4 bases from J; bases unmatched to any gene: 3. This CDR3 is built from 14 residues. Per the germline V gene, CDR1 is GTSNPN and CDR2 is SVGIG (reference sequence). The CDR3 loop is CAWRQTGGTGELFF. Written as DNA, the CDR3 is TGTGCCTGGAGGCAGACAGGGGGCACCGGGGAGCTGTTTTTT.

This rearrangement joins TRBV6-1 to TRBJ1-1, with a weak D call TRBD1 (5 bases). Deletions cut 2 bases from V and 3 bases from J, with 10 bases between. The CDR3 consists of 14 residues. The germline gives CDR1 MNHNS, CDR2 SASEGT. In DNA, the CDR3 is TGTGCCAGCAGTGAAACGTGGGGGTACACTGAAGCTTTCTTT. As protein: CASSETWGYTEAFF.

Only a few counts were recorded for this clone. This chain links TRBV6-1 with TRBJ1-5; the match to TRBD1 covers 10 bases. Germline values: CDR1 MNHNS, CDR2 SASEGT. The CDR3 totals 15 residues. The J segment lost 6 bases and the V segment lost 6 bases, leaving 8 bases of the junction unmatched. CDR3 nucleotide sequence: TGTGCCAGCAGCACCGGGACAGGGGTGGGTCAGCCCCAGCATTTT. Amino acids: CASSTGTGVGQPQHF.

The chain is built from TRBV11-3 and TRBJ2-1; no clear D. The V end was cut by 5 bases, the J end by 7 bases, with 12 bases between. The CDR3 has 13 amino acids. Germline loops: CDR1 SGHNT, CDR2 YENEEA. This chain's CDR3 is CASSLGIGNEQFF. CDR3 coding DNA: TGTGCCAGCAGCCTAGGGATCGGGAATGAGCAGTTCTTC.

V gene TRBV19 combines with J gene TRBJ1-1, with TRBD1 as a possible D gene (5 bases). V was pared by 10 bases and J by 0 bases, with 15 bases between. Germline V gives CDR1 LNHDA, CDR2 SQIVND (reference sequence). The CDR3 runs to 14 residues. This CDR3 is CATHAGHLNTEAFF. CDR3 coding DNA: TGTGCCACTCACGCGGGGCACCTGAACACTGAAGCTTTCTTT. Full variable domain (missing parts from reference TRBV19 and TRBJ1-1): DGGITQSPKYLFRKEGQNVTLSCEQNLNHDAMYWYRQDPGQGLRLIYYSQIVNDFQKGDIAEGYSVSREKKESFPLTVTSAQKNPTAFYLCATHAGHLNTEAFFGQGTRLTVV.

Only one count was recorded for this clone. The rearrangement links TRBV6-1 to TRBJ2-5; possibly TRBD1 for D (5 bases). The CDR3 is 13 residues long. The ends were cut back, 7 bases at V and 5 bases at J, with 14 bases in the middle. Per the germline V gene, CDR1 is MNHNS and CDR2 is SASEGT. The CDR3 bases are TGTGCCAGCACAGCCACAGGTTGGGAGACCCAGTACTTC. Amino acids: CASTATGWETQYF.